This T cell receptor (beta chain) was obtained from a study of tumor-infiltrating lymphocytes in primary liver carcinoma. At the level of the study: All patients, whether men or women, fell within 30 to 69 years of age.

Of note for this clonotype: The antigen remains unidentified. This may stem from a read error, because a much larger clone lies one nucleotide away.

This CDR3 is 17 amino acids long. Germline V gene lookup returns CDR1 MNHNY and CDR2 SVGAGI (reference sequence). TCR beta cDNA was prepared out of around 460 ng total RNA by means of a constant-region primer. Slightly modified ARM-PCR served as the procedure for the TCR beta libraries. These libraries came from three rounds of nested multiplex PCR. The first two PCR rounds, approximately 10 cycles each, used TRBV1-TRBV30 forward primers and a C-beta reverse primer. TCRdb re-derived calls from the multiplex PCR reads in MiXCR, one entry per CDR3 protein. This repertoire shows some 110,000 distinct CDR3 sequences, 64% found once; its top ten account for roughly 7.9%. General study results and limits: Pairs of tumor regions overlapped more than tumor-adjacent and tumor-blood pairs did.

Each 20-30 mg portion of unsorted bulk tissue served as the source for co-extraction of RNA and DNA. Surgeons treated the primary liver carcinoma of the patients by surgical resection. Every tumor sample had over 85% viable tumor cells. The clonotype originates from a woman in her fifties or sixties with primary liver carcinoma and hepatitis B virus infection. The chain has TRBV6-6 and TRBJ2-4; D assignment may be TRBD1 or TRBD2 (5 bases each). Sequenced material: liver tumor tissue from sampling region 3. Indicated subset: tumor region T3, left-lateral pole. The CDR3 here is CASSYSWGSEAKNIQCF. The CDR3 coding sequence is TGTGCCAGCAGTTACTCGTGGGGGTCGGAAGCCAAAAACATTCAGTGCTTC.